The clone carrying this T cell receptor (beta chain) was seen at least ten times. V gave up 9 bases and J gave up 5 bases, with 16 bases separating them. This CDR3 region has 13 residues. Germline loops: CDR1 SEHNR, CDR2 FQNEAQ (reference sequence). This sample was taken from a study of T cells in Graves' hyperthyroidism and ophthalmopathy. RNA transcripts were the template for amplifying TCR beta CDR3 regions. The HTBI set primed first-round TCR CDR3 RT-PCR. TCRdb reprocessed the multiplex PCR reads via MiXCR and lists one record per CDR3 protein. This table holds hundreds of thousands of distinct CDR3 sequences, roughly 40% found once.

This TCR was recovered from a man aged 18 to 29 with Graves' hyperthyroidism. Specimen: blood. The rearrangement joins TRBV7-9 to TRBJ1-1, with D perhaps matching TRBD1 (5 bases). CDR3 region: CASSLGVGTEAFF. CDR3 in DNA: TGTGCCAGTAGCCTAGGGGTAGGGACTGAAGCTTTCTTT.